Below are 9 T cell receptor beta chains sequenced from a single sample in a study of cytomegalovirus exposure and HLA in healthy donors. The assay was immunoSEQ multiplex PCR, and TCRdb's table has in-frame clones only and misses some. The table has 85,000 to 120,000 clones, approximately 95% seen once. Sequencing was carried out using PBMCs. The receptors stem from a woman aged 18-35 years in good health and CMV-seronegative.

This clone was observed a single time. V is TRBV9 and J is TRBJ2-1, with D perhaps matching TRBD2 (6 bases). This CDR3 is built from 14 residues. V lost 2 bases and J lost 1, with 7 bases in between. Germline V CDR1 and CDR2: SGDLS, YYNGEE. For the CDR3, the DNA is TGTGCCAGCAGCGTTCGGGAGTCCTACAATGAGCAGTTCTTC. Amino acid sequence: CASSVRESYNEQFF.

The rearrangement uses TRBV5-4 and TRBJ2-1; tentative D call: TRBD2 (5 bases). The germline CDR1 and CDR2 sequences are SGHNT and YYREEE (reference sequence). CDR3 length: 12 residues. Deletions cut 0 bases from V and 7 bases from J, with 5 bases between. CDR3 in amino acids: CASSLGGNEQFF. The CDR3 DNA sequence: TGTGCCAGCAGCTTGGGCGGGAATGAGCAGTTCTTC. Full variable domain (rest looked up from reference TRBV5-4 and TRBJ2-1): ETGVTQSPTHLIKTRGQQVTLRCSSQSGHNTVSWYQQALGQGPQFIFQYYREEENGRGNFPPRFSGLQFPNYSSELNVNALELDDSALYLCASSLGGNEQFFGPGTRLTVL.

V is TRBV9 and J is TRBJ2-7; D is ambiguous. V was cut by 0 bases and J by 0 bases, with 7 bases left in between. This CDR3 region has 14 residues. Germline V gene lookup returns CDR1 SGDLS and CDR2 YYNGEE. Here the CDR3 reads CASSVAVSSYEQYF. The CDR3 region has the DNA TGTGCCAGCAGCGTAGCCGTGAGCTCCTACGAGCAGTACTTC.

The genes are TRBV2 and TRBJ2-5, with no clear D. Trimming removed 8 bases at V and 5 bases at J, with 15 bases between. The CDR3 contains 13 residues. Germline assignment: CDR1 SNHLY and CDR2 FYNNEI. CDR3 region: CASRGRGRETQYF. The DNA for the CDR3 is TGTGCCAGCCGAGGAAGAGGCCGGGAGACCCAGTACTTC.

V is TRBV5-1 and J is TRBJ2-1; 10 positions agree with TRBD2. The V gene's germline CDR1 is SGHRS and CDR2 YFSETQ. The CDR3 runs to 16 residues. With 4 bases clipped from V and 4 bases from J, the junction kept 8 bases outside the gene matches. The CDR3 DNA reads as TGCGCCAGCAGCACTCGGACTAGCGGACAATACAATGAGCAGTTCTTC. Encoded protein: CASSTRTSGQYNEQFF. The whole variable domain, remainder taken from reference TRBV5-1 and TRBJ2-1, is KAGVTQTPRYLIKTRGQQVTLSCSPISGHRSVSWYQQTPGQGLQFLFEYFSETQRNKGNFPGRFSGRQFSNSRSEMNVSTLELGDSALYLCASSTRTSGQYNEQFFGPGTRLTVL.

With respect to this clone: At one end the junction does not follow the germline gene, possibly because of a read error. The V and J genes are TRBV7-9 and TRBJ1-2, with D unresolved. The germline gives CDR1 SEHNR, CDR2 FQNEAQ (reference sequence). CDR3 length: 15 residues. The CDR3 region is CASKGPGEDLYGYTF. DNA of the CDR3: TGTGCTAGCAAGGGCCCCGGGGAAGATTTATATGGCTACACCTTC.

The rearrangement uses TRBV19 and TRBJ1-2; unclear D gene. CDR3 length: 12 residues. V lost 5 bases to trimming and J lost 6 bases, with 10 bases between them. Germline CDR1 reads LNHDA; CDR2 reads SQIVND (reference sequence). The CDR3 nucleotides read TGTGCCAGTAGTGTCAGACTAGATGGCTACACCTTC. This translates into CASSVRLDGYTF.

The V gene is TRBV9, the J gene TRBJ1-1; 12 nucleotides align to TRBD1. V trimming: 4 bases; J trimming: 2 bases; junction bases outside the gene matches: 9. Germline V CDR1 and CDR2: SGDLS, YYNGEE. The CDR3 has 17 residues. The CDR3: CASSPGTGGYLNTEAFF. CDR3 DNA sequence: TGTGCCAGCAGCCCAGGGACAGGGGGCTACCTAAACACTGAAGCTTTCTTT.

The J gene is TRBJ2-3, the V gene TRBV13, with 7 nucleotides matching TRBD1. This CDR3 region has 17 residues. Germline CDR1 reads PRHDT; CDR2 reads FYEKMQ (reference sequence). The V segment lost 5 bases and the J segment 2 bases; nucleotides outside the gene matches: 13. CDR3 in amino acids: CASSEPPGQKNTDTQYF. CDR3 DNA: TGTGCCAGCAGCGAACCGCCGGGACAGAAAAACACAGATACGCAGTATTTT.